The TCR beta chain described here comes from a study of beta chain features in type 1 diabetes. For the study at large: All samples together contributed 85 million to 120 million sorted cells for examination. Study results and caveats: PCR might pick shorter templates more often, in the same way for patients and controls.

Trimming shortened V by 6 bases and J by 2 bases, and 11 bases separated the two germline ends. Germline CDR1 and CDR2: KGHSH and LQKENI. This CDR3 contains 13 residues. Isolated RNA was reverse transcribed in full, so expressed TCRB transcripts were sequenced. TCRdb's table, derived via immunoSEQ multiplex PCR, lists solely in-frame clones and lacks some. Counted here are about 180,000 clones, 10% to 15% occurring once; the ten biggest clones make up around 0.63%. This clone was seen many times. Antigen unknown. This clonotype originated in a woman under 30 in good health. The chain carries TRBV18 and TRBJ2-7; D might be TRBD1 (6 bases). Material for sequencing was central memory CD4+ T cells from blood. The CDR3 sequence is CASSAPGAYEQYF. Here the CDR3 DNA reads TGTGCCAGCTCTGCGCCAGGGGCCTACGAGCAGTACTTC.